The 16 T cell receptor beta chains listed next were all sequenced from one sample in a study of blood T cell repertoires in COVID-19. Assay: immunoSEQ multiplex PCR; the TCRdb copy retains only in-frame clones and omits some. The table shows 97,000 or so clones, with approximately 82% occurring only once. Material: peripheral blood. The receptors were sampled from a man between 65 and 85 years old with acute or convalescent COVID-19.

The chain joins TRBV4-1 to TRBJ2-1; D gene unclear. The CDR3 covers 16 residues. CDR1 and CDR2 from the germline V gene are MGHRA and YSYEKL. V was pared by 3 bases and J by 0 bases, with 12 bases between. The CDR3: CASSHLTRSSYNEQFF. The CDR3 region has the DNA TGCGCCAGCAGCCATCTGACTCGAAGCTCCTACAATGAGCAGTTCTTC.

The chain joins TRBV7-2 to TRBJ2-1; 10 nucleotides align to TRBD2. V trimming: 6 bases; J trimming: 6 bases; junction bases outside the gene matches: 14. The germline CDR1 and CDR2 sequences are SGHTA and FQGNSA. The CDR3 is made up of 17 amino acids. This CDR3 is CASRRASGSEGGNEQFF. CDR3 DNA: TGTGCCAGCAGACGGGCTAGCGGGAGCGAGGGGGGCAATGAGCAGTTCTTC.

V is TRBV4-2 and J is TRBJ2-3; possible D gene TRBD2, 5 bases. The V gene's germline CDR1 is LGHNA and CDR2 YNFKEQ. The CDR3 extends over 17 amino acids. V shed 1 base and J shed 1 base, with 15 bases lying between them. CDR3 DNA sequence: TGTGCCAGCAGCCAAGGAGGAGCGGAGGCTGGCACAGATACGCAGTATTTT. Translation gives CASSQGGAEAGTDTQYF.

The chain couples TRBV11-2 to TRBJ1-3; 7 bases are shared with TRBD1. The CDR3 spans 14 residues. The V gene end was trimmed by 5 bases and the J gene end by 4 bases; junction bases not matched to a gene: 5. Germline V lookup: CDR1 SGHAT, CDR2 FQNNGV. The DNA for the CDR3 is TGTGCCAGCAGCGTGGGACAGATCGGAAACACCATATATTTT. Translating it yields CASSVGQIGNTIYF. The whole variable domain, remainder taken from reference TRBV11-2 and TRBJ1-3, is EAGVAQSPRYKIIEKRQSVAFWCNPISGHATLYWYQQILGQGPKLLIQFQNNGVVDDSQLPKDRFSAERLKGVDSTLKIQPAKLEDSAVYLCASSVGQIGNTIYFGEGSWLTVV.

CDR3 sequence: CASSIAQGWPYNEQFF. The CDR3 DNA reads as TGCGCCAGCAGCATAGCACAGGGGTGGCCCTACAATGAGCAGTTCTTC. V usage is TRBV5-1 and J usage is TRBJ2-1, with TRBD1 matching over 7 bases. CDR3 length: 16 amino acids. CDR1 is SGHRS, CDR2 YFSETQ, per germline. Trimming removed 4 bases from V and 2 bases from J; junction bases left unmatched: 9. The variable domain in full, with the rest retrieved from reference TRBV5-1 and TRBJ2-1, is KAGVTQTPRYLIKTRGQQVTLSCSPISGHRSVSWYQQTPGQGLQFLFEYFSETQRNKGNFPGRFSGRQFSNSRSEMNVSTLELGDSALYLCASSIAQGWPYNEQFFGPGTRLTVL.

The chain recombines TRBV4-1 with TRBJ1-2; D unclear. V was clipped by 0 bases and J by 4 bases, with 15 bases between them. This CDR3 is built from 16 residues. From germline, CDR1 is MGHRA and CDR2 YSYEKL. The CDR3 DNA reads as TGCGCCAGCAGCCAAGACCCGGCGGAAACCTCCTATGGCTACACCTTC. Protein: CASSQDPAETSYGYTF.

V is TRBV6-5 and J is TRBJ1-1; 10 bases align to TRBD1. V lost 10 bases and J lost 4; bases outside the gene matches: 6. Looked up from germline, CDR1 is MNHEY and CDR2 is SVGAGI. The CDR3 consists of 13 residues. The CDR3 loop reads CATDRGQGTEAFF. CDR3 nucleotides: TGTGCCACTGACAGGGGGCAAGGCACTGAAGCTTTCTTT.

The genes are TRBV6-6 and TRBJ2-6; perhaps TRBD1 as D (6 bases). Germline CDR1 and CDR2: MNHNY and SVGAGI (reference sequence). CDR3 length: 16 residues. Trimming removed 4 bases at V and 0 bases at J, with 10 bases between. In nucleotides, the CDR3 is TGTGCCAGCAGTTCCACAGGGTTCTCTGGGGCCAACGTCCTGACTTTC. This codes for CASSSTGFSGANVLTF.

This sequence joins TRBV20-1 and TRBJ2-6; D gene uncertain. V lost 3 bases and J 0 bases, leaving 12 bases between the germline ends. CDR3 size: 16 residues. Germline CDR1 DFQATT, CDR2 SNEGSKA (reference sequence). The CDR3 here is CSASSSGFSGANVLTF. CDR3 sequence (DNA): TGCAGTGCTAGTTCCTCCGGGTTCTCTGGGGCCAACGTCCTGACTTTC.

This clone was found once. The V call is TRBV7-9, the J call TRBJ2-7; the D gene is possibly TRBD2 (5 bases). The V end lost 5 bases, the J end lost 7 bases, and 18 bases lay between the germline ends. There are 14 residues in the CDR3. In germline, CDR1 is SEHNR, CDR2 FQNEAQ (reference sequence). The chain's CDR3 is CASSPDGSPGEQYF. Here the CDR3 DNA reads TGTGCCAGCAGCCCCGACGGATCCCCGGGGGAGCAGTACTTC.

The chain carries TRBV18 and TRBJ2-7; the match to TRBD1 covers 8 bases. In germline, CDR1 is KGHSH, CDR2 LQKENI. CDR3 length: 13 amino acids. V shed 2 bases and J 4 bases; nucleotides not matched to a gene: 1. CDR3 loop: CASSPNRGYEQYF. CDR3 coding DNA: TGTGCCAGCTCACCAAACAGGGGGTACGAGCAGTACTTC.

The V gene is TRBV3-1 (or the pseudogene TRBV3-2), the J gene TRBJ1-2, with D possibly matching TRBD1 (6 bases). CDR3 length: 15 residues. The germline V gene encodes CDR1 LGHDT and CDR2 YNNKEL (reference sequence). The germline V and J ends were trimmed by 0 bases and 7 bases, with 15 bases remaining between them. The CDR3 DNA sequence: TGTGCCAGCAGCCAAGATAACAGGGACCTAGTTGGCTACACCTTC. As protein: CASSQDNRDLVGYTF.

V gene TRBV28 combines with J gene TRBJ1-2; D is perhaps TRBD1 (6 bases). This CDR3 spans 13 amino acids. Trimming took 6 bases from V and 10 from J, leaving 18 bases between them. Germline V gene sequence: CDR1 MDHEN, CDR2 SYDVKM. The CDR3 here is CASRRDRYRVYTF. The CDR3 DNA reads TGTGCCAGCAGACGCGACAGGTATCGAGTCTACACCTTC.

The V call is TRBV7-9, the J call TRBJ1-2; 9 bases line up with TRBD1. Germline V gene data show CDR1 as SEHNR and CDR2 as FQNEAQ (reference sequence). There are 14 residues in the CDR3. Trimming removed 3 bases from V and 7 bases from J; junction bases left unmatched: 6. The CDR3 DNA reads as TGTGCCAGCAGCTTCCGGGACAGGGATGCTGGCTACACCTTC. This sequence encodes CASSFRDRDAGYTF.

This chain joins TRBV4-1 and TRBJ2-7; D might be TRBD1 (6 bases). Trimming pared 1 base from V and 12 bases from J, leaving 19 bases between. CDR3 length equals 14 residues. Germline lookup yields CDR1 MGHRA and CDR2 YSYEKL. CDR3 nucleotides: TGCGCCAGCAGCCAAGCACGGGACACCACGAGATGGTACTTC. This translates into CASSQARDTTRWYF.

This clone was seen a handful of times. The J gene is TRBJ1-1, the V gene TRBV20-1, with D hard to call. The CDR3 runs 11 residues. Trimming removed 0 bases from V and 8 bases from J, with 7 bases in between. Germline CDR1 DFQATT, CDR2 SNEGSKA (reference sequence). The CDR3 nucleotides are TGCAGTGCTAGAGATTTTGAGGAAGCTTTCTTT. Encoded protein: CSARDFEEAFF.